The entry below gives a single TCR beta chain sequence along with its context. Amplification of TCR beta CDR3 regions used RNA transcripts. HTBI-primed first-round RT-PCR preceded second-round multiplex PCR. TCRdb re-derived calls from the multiplex PCR reads in MiXCR, one entry per CDR3 protein. The repertoire holds under 250,000 distinct CDR3 sequences, with under 25% as singletons. The data belong to a study of Graves' ophthalmopathy and Graves' hyperthyroidism. Germline V gives CDR1 MGHRA, CDR2 YSYEKL. Trimming took off 5 bases at V and 4 bases at J, with 12 bases between the two ends. This CDR3 has 14 amino acids.

Sequenced sample: peripheral blood. The chain employs TRBV4-1 and TRBJ1-5; perhaps TRBD1 as D (6 bases). This receptor was identified in a woman between 45 and 65 years old with Graves' ophthalmopathy. The DNA for the CDR3 is TGCGCCAGCAGCAGGAAAGGGGGGAATCAGCCCCAGCATTTT. Translating gives CASSRKGGNQPQHF.